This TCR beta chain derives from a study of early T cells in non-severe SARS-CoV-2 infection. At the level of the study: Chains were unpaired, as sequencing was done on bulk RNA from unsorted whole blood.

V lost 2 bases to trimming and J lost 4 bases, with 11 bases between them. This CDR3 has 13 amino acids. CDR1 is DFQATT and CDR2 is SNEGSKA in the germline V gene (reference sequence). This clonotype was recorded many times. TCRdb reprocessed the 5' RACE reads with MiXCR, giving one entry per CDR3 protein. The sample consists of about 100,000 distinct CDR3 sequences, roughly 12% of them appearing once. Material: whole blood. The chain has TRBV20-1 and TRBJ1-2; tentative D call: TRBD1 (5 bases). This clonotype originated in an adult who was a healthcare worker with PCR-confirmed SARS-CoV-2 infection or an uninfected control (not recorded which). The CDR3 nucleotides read TGCAGTGCTAGAAGAACAGGAACCTATGGCTACACCTTC. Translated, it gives CSARRTGTYGYTF.